This T cell receptor beta chain was sequenced in a study of T cell responses to AZD1222 COVID-19 vaccine. The study's findings and limits: Of the AZD1222 recipients, only 5 or 6 were seropositive at baseline. Repertoire sampling was restricted to post-peak T cell response timepoints. White British donors predominated, females outnumbered males, and clonal diversity was possibly underestimated.

About this clone itself: Its antigen is not identified.

This CDR3 is 16 amino acids long. The V segment lost 6 bases and the J segment 5 bases; nucleotides outside the gene matches: 12. Germline assignment: CDR1 LNHDA and CDR2 SQIVND (reference sequence). Sequencing used immunoSEQ multiplex PCR; TCRdb keeps in-frame clones, though not all of them. This table holds approximately 140,000 clones, 85% to 95% found once. V is TRBV19 and J is TRBJ2-2; TRBD1 matches at 7 bases. The starting material was peripheral blood, obtained on day 0 of AZD1222 vaccination. This TCR was recovered from an adult in good health. The DNA of the CDR3 is TGTGCCAGTAGGGGCCTAAAAGGGGGCAGGACCGGGGAGCTGTTTTTT. Its protein product is CASRGLKGGRTGELFF. Filled out from reference TRBV19 and TRBJ2-2, the complete variable domain reads DGGITQSPKYLFRKEGQNVTLSCEQNLNHDAMYWYRQDPGQGLRLIYYSQIVNDFQKGDIAEGYSVSREKKESFPLTVTSAQKNPTAFYLCASRGLKGGRTGELFFGEGSRLTVL.